Listed below are T cell receptor beta chains from one sample, sequenced in a study of blood T cell repertoires in COVID-19. The data were produced by immunoSEQ multiplex PCR, yet TCRdb's version contains in-frame clones alone and is incomplete. The sample consists of some 140,000 clones, about four fifths of them appearing once. Sequenced material: PBMCs or T cells enriched from blood (not recorded which). The receptors derive from a man between 40 and 49 years old with acute COVID-19. The CDR3 runs from the conserved cysteine through the conserved F or W. A D gene is named only where the DNA matches it firmly. Not every row has a clone size; where given, it reads once, few, many or a size class.

clone_size: NA
d_call: TRBD2
v_call: TRBV6-2/TRBV6-3
j_call: TRBJ2-3
cdr3_aa: CASSFVASGGSTDTQYF
cdr3_nt: TGTGCCAGCAGTTTTGTGGCTAGCGGGGGAAGCACAGATACGCAGTATTTT

clone_size: once
d_call: NA
v_call: TRBV27
j_call: TRBJ2-7
cdr3_aa: CASWDWSSYEQYF
cdr3_nt: TGTGCCAGCTGGGACTGGAGCTCCTACGAGCAGTACTTC

clone_size: once
d_call: TRBD2
v_call: TRBV2
j_call: TRBJ2-7
cdr3_aa: CASSKGGGETYEQYF
cdr3_nt: TGTGCCAGCAGTAAGGGCGGGGGTGAGACCTACGAGCAGTACTTC

clone_size: NA
d_call: NA
v_call: TRBV5-1
j_call: TRBJ2-2
cdr3_aa: CASSQGPGVDTGELFF
cdr3_nt: TGCGCCAGCAGCCAAGGACCAGGGGTGGACACCGGGGAGCTGTTTTTT

clone_size: NA
d_call: NA
v_call: TRBV3-1/TRBV3-2
j_call: TRBJ2-3
cdr3_aa: CASSQDAILTDTQYF
cdr3_nt: TGTGCCAGCAGCCAAGATGCGATCCTCACAGATACGCAGTATTTT

clone_size: few
d_call: NA
v_call: TRBV29-1
j_call: TRBJ2-1
cdr3_aa: CSVQADTYNEQFF
cdr3_nt: TGCAGCGTCCAAGCTGACACGTACAATGAGCAGTTCTTC

clone_size: NA
d_call: TRBD1
v_call: TRBV5-1
j_call: TRBJ2-5
cdr3_aa: CASSPRTGSETQYF
cdr3_nt: TGCGCCAGCAGCCCCCGGACAGGGTCAGAGACCCAGTACTTC

clone_size: NA
d_call: TRBD1
v_call: TRBV5-1
j_call: TRBJ2-5
cdr3_aa: CASSEGTGQETQYF
cdr3_nt: TGCGCCAGCAGCGAAGGGACAGGCCAAGAGACCCAGTACTTC

clone_size: few
d_call: TRBD2
v_call: TRBV6-2/TRBV6-3
j_call: TRBJ2-5
cdr3_aa: CASSYSQVRLADQETQYF
cdr3_nt: TGTGCCAGCAGTTACTCGCAGGTCAGACTAGCAGATCAAGAGACCCAGTACTTC

clone_size: NA
d_call: TRBD2
v_call: TRBV6-2/TRBV6-3
j_call: TRBJ2-1
cdr3_aa: CASSRTIAGGPNYEQFF
cdr3_nt: TGTGCCAGCAGCCGAACAATAGCGGGGGGGCCCAATTATGAGCAGTTCTTC

clone_size: NA
d_call: NA
v_call: TRBV3-1/TRBV3-2
j_call: TRBJ1-3
cdr3_aa: CASSRDRLNTIYF
cdr3_nt: TGTGCCAGCAGCCGAGACAGGCTCAACACCATATATTTT

clone_size: NA
d_call: NA
v_call: TRBV7-2
j_call: TRBJ2-6
cdr3_aa: CASSPEGQDYSGANVLTF
cdr3_nt: TGTGCCAGCAGTCCAGAAGGGCAGGACTACTCTGGGGCCAACGTCCTGACTTTC

clone_size: once
d_call: NA
v_call: TRBV7-2
j_call: TRBJ1-5
cdr3_aa: CATGERPNQPQHF
cdr3_nt: TGTGCTACCGGTGAGAGGCCTAATCAGCCCCAGCATTTT

clone_size: NA
d_call: TRBD1
v_call: TRBV5-1
j_call: TRBJ2-5
cdr3_aa: CASRRTGAILGETQYF
cdr3_nt: TGCGCCAGCAGACGGACAGGGGCAATATTGGGTGAGACCCAGTACTTC

clone_size: NA
d_call: NA
v_call: TRBV5-1
j_call: TRBJ2-2
cdr3_aa: CASNTGYTGELFF
cdr3_nt: TGCGCCAGCAATACAGGGTACACCGGGGAGCTGTTTTTT

clone_size: NA
d_call: NA
v_call: TRBV6-5
j_call: TRBJ2-7
cdr3_aa: CASVGFGLYEQYF
cdr3_nt: TGTGCCAGCGTGGGATTCGGACTCTACGAGCAGTACTTC

clone_size: NA
d_call: TRBD2
v_call: TRBV28
j_call: TRBJ2-1
cdr3_aa: CASSAGTSGYNEQFF
cdr3_nt: TGTGCCAGCAGCGCCGGGACTAGCGGATACAATGAGCAGTTCTTC

clone_size: NA
d_call: NA
v_call: TRBV2
j_call: TRBJ2-1
cdr3_aa: CASSEQDKGNEQFF
cdr3_nt: TGTGCCAGCAGTGAACAGGACAAAGGCAATGAGCAGTTCTTC

clone_size: once
d_call: TRBD1
v_call: TRBV28
j_call: TRBJ1-5
cdr3_aa: CASIPGQENNQPQHF
cdr3_nt: TGTGCCAGCATCCCGGGACAGGAGAACAATCAGCCCCAGCATTTT

clone_size: NA
d_call: TRBD1
v_call: TRBV4-3
j_call: TRBJ2-3
cdr3_aa: CASSQDRDRGLDTQYF
cdr3_nt: TGCGCCAGCAGCCAAGATCGGGACAGGGGGCTGGATACGCAGTATTTT

clone_size: NA
d_call: TRBD2
v_call: TRBV5-4
j_call: TRBJ2-3
cdr3_aa: CASSLASGGPRSATQYF
cdr3_nt: TGTGCCAGCAGCTTGGCTTCGGGAGGGCCCCGTTCGGCTACGCAGTATTTT

clone_size: NA
d_call: NA
v_call: TRBV19
j_call: TRBJ1-2
cdr3_aa: CASSPGQLTVPNYGYTF
cdr3_nt: TGTGCCAGTAGCCCCGGACAGCTTACGGTCCCTAACTATGGCTACACCTTC

clone_size: few
d_call: NA
v_call: TRBV7-2
j_call: TRBJ1-2
cdr3_aa: CASSLDSNYGYTF
cdr3_nt: TGTGCCAGCAGCTTAGACAGCAACTATGGCTACACCTTC

clone_size: NA
d_call: TRBD1
v_call: TRBV5-6
j_call: TRBJ2-5
cdr3_aa: CASSPRGQGGPETQYF
cdr3_nt: TGTGCCAGCAGCCCGCGAGGACAGGGGGGTCCAGAGACCCAGTACTTC

clone_size: NA
d_call: NA
v_call: TRBV14
j_call: TRBJ1-1
cdr3_aa: CASTGNEAEAFF
cdr3_nt: TGTGCCAGCACGGGGAACGAGGCTGAAGCTTTCTTT

clone_size: NA
d_call: NA
v_call: TRBV11-2
j_call: TRBJ1-1
cdr3_aa: CASSFSGMNTEAFF
cdr3_nt: TGTGCCAGCAGCTTTTCCGGGATGAACACTGAAGCTTTCTTT

clone_size: NA
d_call: TRBD1
v_call: TRBV11-2
j_call: TRBJ2-1
cdr3_aa: CASSYTGTGYNEQFF
cdr3_nt: TGTGCCAGCAGCTATACCGGGACAGGCTACAATGAGCAGTTCTTC

clone_size: NA
d_call: NA
v_call: TRBV10-3
j_call: TRBJ2-3
cdr3_aa: CAISGGGHFTDTQYF
cdr3_nt: TGTGCCATCTCGGGAGGGGGCCACTTCACAGATACGCAGTATTTT

clone_size: NA
d_call: NA
v_call: TRBV5-4
j_call: TRBJ1-2
cdr3_aa: CASSSGRRGSSGYTF
cdr3_nt: TGTGCCAGCAGCTCTGGGCGACGGGGGAGCAGTGGCTACACCTTC

clone_size: NA
d_call: NA
v_call: TRBV7-9
j_call: TRBJ2-1
cdr3_aa: CASSPVDTLTYNEQFF
cdr3_nt: TGTGCCAGCAGCCCCGTGGACACACTGACCTACAATGAGCAGTTCTTC

clone_size: NA
d_call: NA
v_call: TRBV14
j_call: TRBJ2-7
cdr3_aa: CASSARLANSYEQYF
cdr3_nt: TGTGCCAGCAGCGCCCGACTGGCTAACTCCTACGAGCAGTACTTC

clone_size: NA
d_call: NA
v_call: TRBV6-5
j_call: TRBJ1-6
cdr3_aa: CASSYSTENSPLHF
cdr3_nt: TGTGCCAGCAGTTACTCGACGGAGAATTCACCCCTCCACTTT

clone_size: NA
d_call: NA
v_call: TRBV7-9
j_call: TRBJ2-2
cdr3_aa: CASSLAQGTTGELFF
cdr3_nt: TGTGCCAGCAGCTTAGCCCAGGGGACGACCGGGGAGCTGTTTTTT

clone_size: NA
d_call: NA
v_call: TRBV5-1
j_call: TRBJ1-1
cdr3_aa: CASSLAGDSEAFF
cdr3_nt: TGCGCCAGCAGCTTGGCCGGGGATAGCGAAGCTTTCTTT

clone_size: NA
d_call: TRBD1
v_call: TRBV7-2
j_call: TRBJ2-7
cdr3_aa: CASSLIPGQVLLEQYF
cdr3_nt: TGTGCCAGCAGCCTCATCCCGGGACAGGTCCTACTCGAGCAGTACTTC

clone_size: few
d_call: NA
v_call: TRBV6-2/TRBV6-3
j_call: TRBJ1-6
cdr3_aa: CASSPGTLNSPLHF
cdr3_nt: TGTGCCAGCAGCCCCGGGACATTGAATTCACCCCTCCACTTT

clone_size: NA
d_call: NA
v_call: TRBV27
j_call: TRBJ1-5
cdr3_aa: CASNFTAVNKYNQPQHF
cdr3_nt: TGTGCCAGCAATTTTACAGCAGTCAATAAATACAATCAGCCCCAGCATTTT

clone_size: NA
d_call: TRBD2
v_call: TRBV30
j_call: TRBJ2-5
cdr3_aa: CAWILRLAGKETQYF
cdr3_nt: TGTGCCTGGATTCTCCGACTAGCGGGGAAAGAGACCCAGTACTTC

clone_size: NA
d_call: TRBD2
v_call: TRBV28
j_call: TRBJ2-7
cdr3_aa: CASRRGGTTYEQYF
cdr3_nt: TGTGCCAGCAGGCGCGGGGGGACAACTTACGAGCAGTACTTC

clone_size: NA
d_call: NA
v_call: TRBV19
j_call: TRBJ2-1
cdr3_aa: CASSLSSERISVEQFF
cdr3_nt: TGTGCCAGTAGTCTCAGTAGCGAGAGAATCTCGGTAGAGCAGTTCTTC

clone_size: NA
d_call: TRBD1
v_call: TRBV5-4
j_call: TRBJ2-1
cdr3_aa: CASSLGPRGHNEQFF
cdr3_nt: TGTGCCAGCAGCTTGGGCCCCAGGGGGCACAATGAGCAGTTCTTC

clone_size: NA
d_call: NA
v_call: TRBV18
j_call: TRBJ1-4
cdr3_aa: CASSPVGEANEKLFF
cdr3_nt: TGTGCCAGCTCACCAGTTGGGGAGGCTAATGAAAAACTGTTTTTT

clone_size: NA
d_call: NA
v_call: TRBV19
j_call: TRBJ1-1
cdr3_aa: CASSTTALEDTEAFF
cdr3_nt: TGTGCCAGTAGTACGACAGCCCTTGAAGACACTGAAGCTTTCTTT

clone_size: NA
d_call: TRBD1
v_call: TRBV3-1/TRBV3-2
j_call: TRBJ1-2
cdr3_aa: CASSQDNVQGDGYTF
cdr3_nt: TGTGCCAGCAGCCAAGATAACGTACAGGGGGATGGCTACACCTTC

clone_size: NA
d_call: NA
v_call: TRBV5-1
j_call: TRBJ2-2
cdr3_aa: CASGQGLDTGELFF
cdr3_nt: TGCGCCAGCGGGCAGGGTCTGGACACCGGGGAGCTGTTTTTT

clone_size: NA
d_call: NA
v_call: TRBV24-1
j_call: TRBJ2-3
cdr3_aa: CATSDQAGQTDTQYF
cdr3_nt: TGTGCCACCAGTGATCAAGCGGGCCAGACAGATACGCAGTATTTT

clone_size: NA
d_call: NA
v_call: TRBV28
j_call: TRBJ2-1
cdr3_aa: CASSFSPPGRFF
cdr3_nt: TGTGCCAGCAGTTTCTCCCCCCCAGGTAGATTCTTC

clone_size: once
d_call: TRBD1
v_call: TRBV3-1/TRBV3-2
j_call: TRBJ2-3
cdr3_aa: CASSHATGAGDTQYF
cdr3_nt: TGTGCCAGCAGCCACGCGACAGGGGCAGGGGATACGCAGTATTTT

clone_size: NA
d_call: NA
v_call: TRBV7-2
j_call: TRBJ1-3
cdr3_aa: CASSLAPGRESSGNTIYF
cdr3_nt: TGTGCCAGCAGCTTAGCCCCGGGGAGGGAAAGCTCTGGAAACACCATATATTTT

clone_size: NA
d_call: NA
v_call: TRBV3-1/TRBV3-2
j_call: TRBJ1-2
cdr3_aa: CASSHLTNIRDYGYTF
cdr3_nt: TGTGCCAGCAGCCACCTGACAAATATTCGAGACTATGGCTACACCTTC

clone_size: NA
d_call: TRBD1
v_call: TRBV30
j_call: TRBJ1-1
cdr3_aa: CAWRQGLNTEAFF
cdr3_nt: TGTGCCTGGAGACAGGGGCTAAACACTGAAGCTTTCTTT

clone_size: few
d_call: TRBD2
v_call: TRBV19
j_call: TRBJ2-1
cdr3_aa: CASSSSGVQVEQFF
cdr3_nt: TGTGCCAGTAGTAGTAGCGGGGTCCAGGTAGAGCAGTTCTTC